This entry features one TCR beta chain sequence. CDR1 is DFQATT, CDR2 SNEGSKA, per germline (reference sequence). This CDR3 contains 11 residues. V lost 4 bases and J lost 4, with 7 bases in between. Sequencing used immunoSEQ multiplex PCR; TCRdb keeps in-frame clones, though not all of them. The sample yields fewer than 400,000 clones, around 90% seen once. The sample belongs to a study of Ad26.COV2.S vaccination and SARS-CoV-2 variants. As to treatment: some 20 received Ad26.COV2.S at low or high dose, single or two shots; roughly five received placebo; per-sample allocation not given. Day 63 following the first vaccine or placebo injection was when the samples were taken.

This rearrangement joins TRBV20-1 to TRBJ1-2, with D hard to call. This receptor was identified in a person aged 18-60 years who received the Ad26.COV2.S COVID-19 vaccine or a placebo. Source: peripheral blood, taken in a trial of Ad26.COV2.S vaccine versus placebo. In nucleotides, the CDR3 is TGCAGTGCTACGGACGGCTATGGCTACACCTTC. This encodes CSATDGYGYTF.